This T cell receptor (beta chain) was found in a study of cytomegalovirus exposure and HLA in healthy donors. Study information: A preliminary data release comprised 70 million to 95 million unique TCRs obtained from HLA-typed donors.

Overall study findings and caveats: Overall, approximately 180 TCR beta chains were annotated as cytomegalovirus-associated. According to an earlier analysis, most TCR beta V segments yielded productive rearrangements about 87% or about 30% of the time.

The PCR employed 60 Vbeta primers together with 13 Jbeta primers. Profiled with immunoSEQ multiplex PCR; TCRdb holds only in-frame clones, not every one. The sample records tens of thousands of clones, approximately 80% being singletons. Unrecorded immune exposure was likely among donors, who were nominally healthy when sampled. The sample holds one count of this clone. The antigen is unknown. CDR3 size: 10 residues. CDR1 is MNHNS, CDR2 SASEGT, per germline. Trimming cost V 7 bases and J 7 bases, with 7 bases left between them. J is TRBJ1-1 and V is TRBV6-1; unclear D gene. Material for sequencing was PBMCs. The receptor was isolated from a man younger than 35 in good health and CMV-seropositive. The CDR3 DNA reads TGTGCCAGCAACTACGGTGAAGCTTTCTTT. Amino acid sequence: CASNYGEAFF.